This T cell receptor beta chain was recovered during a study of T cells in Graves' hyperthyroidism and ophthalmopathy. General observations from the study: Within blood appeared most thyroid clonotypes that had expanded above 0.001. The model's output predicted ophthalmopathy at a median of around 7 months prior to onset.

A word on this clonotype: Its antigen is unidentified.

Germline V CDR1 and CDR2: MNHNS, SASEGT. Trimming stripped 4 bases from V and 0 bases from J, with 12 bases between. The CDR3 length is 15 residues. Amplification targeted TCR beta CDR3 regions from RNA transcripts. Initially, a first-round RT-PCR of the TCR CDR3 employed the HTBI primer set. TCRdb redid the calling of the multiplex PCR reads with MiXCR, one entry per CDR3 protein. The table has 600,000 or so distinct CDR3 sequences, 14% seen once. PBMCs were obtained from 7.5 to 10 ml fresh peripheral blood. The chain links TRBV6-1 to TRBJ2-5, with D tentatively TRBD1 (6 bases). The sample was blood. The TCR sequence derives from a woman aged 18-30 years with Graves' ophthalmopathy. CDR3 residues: CASSGWDTYQETQYF. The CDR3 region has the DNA TGTGCCAGCAGTGGTTGGGACACTTACCAAGAGACCCAGTACTTC.